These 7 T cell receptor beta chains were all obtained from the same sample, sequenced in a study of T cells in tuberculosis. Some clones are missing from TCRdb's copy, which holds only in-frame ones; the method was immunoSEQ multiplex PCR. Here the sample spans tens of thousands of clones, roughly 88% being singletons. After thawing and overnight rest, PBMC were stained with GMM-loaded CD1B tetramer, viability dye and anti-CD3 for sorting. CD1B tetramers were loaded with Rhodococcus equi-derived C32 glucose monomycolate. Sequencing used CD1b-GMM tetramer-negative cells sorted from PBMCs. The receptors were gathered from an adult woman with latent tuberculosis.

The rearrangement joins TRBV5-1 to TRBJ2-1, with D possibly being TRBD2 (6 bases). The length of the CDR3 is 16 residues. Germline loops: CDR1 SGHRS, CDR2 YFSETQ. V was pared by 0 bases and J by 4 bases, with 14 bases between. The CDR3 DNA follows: TGCGCCAGCAGCTTGGGGACGGGACTCCTATACAATGAGCAGTTCTTC. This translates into CASSLGTGLLYNEQFF.

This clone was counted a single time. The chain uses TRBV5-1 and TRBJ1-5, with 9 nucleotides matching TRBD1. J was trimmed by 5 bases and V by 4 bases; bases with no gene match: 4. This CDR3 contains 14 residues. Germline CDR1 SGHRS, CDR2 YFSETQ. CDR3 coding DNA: TGCGCCAGCAGCCCTGGGACAGGGTATCAGCCCCAGCATTTT. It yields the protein CASSPGTGYQPQHF.

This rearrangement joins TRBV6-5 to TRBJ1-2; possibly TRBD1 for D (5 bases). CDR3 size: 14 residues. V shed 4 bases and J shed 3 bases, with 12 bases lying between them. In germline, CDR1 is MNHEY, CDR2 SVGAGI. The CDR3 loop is CASSFSGTDYGYTF. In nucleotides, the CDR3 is TGTGCCAGCAGTTTCTCCGGGACTGACTATGGCTACACCTTC.

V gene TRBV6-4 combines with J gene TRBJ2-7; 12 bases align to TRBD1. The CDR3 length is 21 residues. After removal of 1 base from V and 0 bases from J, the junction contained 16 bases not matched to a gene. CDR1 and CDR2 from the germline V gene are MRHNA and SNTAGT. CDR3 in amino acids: CASSDWARDRGHLRSSYEQYF. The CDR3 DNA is TGTGCCAGCAGTGACTGGGCCCGGGACAGGGGGCACCTTAGGAGCTCCTACGAGCAGTACTTC.

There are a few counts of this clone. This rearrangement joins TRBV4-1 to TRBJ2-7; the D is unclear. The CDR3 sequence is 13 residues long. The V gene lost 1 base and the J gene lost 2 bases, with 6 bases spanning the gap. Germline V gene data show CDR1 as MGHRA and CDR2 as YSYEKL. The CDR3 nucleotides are TGCGCCAGCAGCCAAGGGCAGGCCTACGAGCAGTACTTC. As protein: CASSQGQAYEQYF.

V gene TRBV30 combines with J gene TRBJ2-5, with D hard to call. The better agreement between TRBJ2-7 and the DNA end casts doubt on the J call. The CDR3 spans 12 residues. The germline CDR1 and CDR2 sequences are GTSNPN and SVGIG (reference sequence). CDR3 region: CAWSWATYEQYF. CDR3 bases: TGTGCCTGGAGTTGGGCAACCTACGAGCAGTACTTC.

The CDR3, as DNA: TGTGCCACCAGCAGAGATTTTGGGCCACTAGCTCCCGAGCAGTACGTC. Translated, it gives CATSRDFGPLAPEQYV. The chain employs TRBV15 and TRBJ2-7; D perhaps matches TRBD2 (6 bases). The CDR3 consists of 16 residues. CDR1 and CDR2 from the germline V gene are LNHNV and YYDKDF (reference sequence). Trimming shortened V by 0 bases and J by 6 bases, and 18 bases separated the two germline ends.